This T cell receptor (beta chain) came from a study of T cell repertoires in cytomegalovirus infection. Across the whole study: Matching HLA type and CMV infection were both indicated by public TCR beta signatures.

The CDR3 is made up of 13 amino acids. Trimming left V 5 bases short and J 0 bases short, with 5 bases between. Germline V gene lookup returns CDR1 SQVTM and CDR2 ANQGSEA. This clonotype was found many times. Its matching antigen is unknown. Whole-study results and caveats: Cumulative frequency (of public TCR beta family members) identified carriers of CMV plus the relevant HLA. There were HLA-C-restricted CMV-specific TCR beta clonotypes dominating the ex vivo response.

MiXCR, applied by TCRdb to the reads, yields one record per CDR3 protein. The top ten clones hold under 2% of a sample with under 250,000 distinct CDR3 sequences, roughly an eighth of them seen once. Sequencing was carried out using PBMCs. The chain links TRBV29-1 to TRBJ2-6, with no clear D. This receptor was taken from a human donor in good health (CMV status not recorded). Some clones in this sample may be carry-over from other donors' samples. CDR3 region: CSVSSSGANVLTF. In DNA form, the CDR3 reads TGCAGCGTTAGTAGCTCTGGGGCCAACGTCCTGACTTTC.